The clone carrying this T cell receptor (beta chain) was seen only a few times. PCR employed 60 Vbeta and 13 Jbeta primers. The repertoire was sequenced with immunoSEQ multiplex PCR; TCRdb's copy has only in-frame clones and lacks some. The sample holds 40,000 to 45,000 clones, around 90% seen once. This record belongs to a study of cytomegalovirus exposure and HLA in healthy donors. CDR3 length: 14 amino acids. Trimming shortened V by 6 bases and J by 2 bases, and 11 bases separated the two germline ends. CDR1 is MNHNY and CDR2 is SVGAGI in the germline V gene (reference sequence). The specimen sequenced was PBMCs. The rearrangement joins TRBV6-6 to TRBJ1-3; D not resolved. The origin of this receptor is a woman in her forties in good health and CMV-seropositive. The CDR3 reads CASSPIAPGNTIYF. CDR3 DNA: TGTGCCAGCAGCCCAATAGCCCCTGGAAACACCATATATTTT.